This T cell receptor (beta chain) was recorded in a study of Graves' ophthalmopathy and Graves' hyperthyroidism. This clonotype was detected a few times. Germline lookup yields CDR1 WSHSY and CDR2 SAAADI. Trimming pared 6 bases from V and 3 bases from J, leaving 18 bases between. The CDR3 totals 15 residues. For repertoire sequencing, the TCR beta CDR3 regions were amplified from RNA transcripts. Second-round multiplex PCR followed a first-round RT-PCR using HTBI primers. TCRdb re-analysed the multiplex PCR reads in MiXCR, keeping a single row per CDR3 protein. Among about 48,000 distinct CDR3 sequences listed, around 50% were seen once. Ophthalmopathy donors' eye disease showed moderate-to-severe activity, CAS of at least 3, NOSPECS of at least 4 and duration under 3 months. It was on clinical symptoms, serum thyroxine, TRAb, thyroid ultrasound and orbital computed tomography that diagnosis relied.

This receptor was taken from an adult man with Graves' ophthalmopathy. Sequencing was carried out using peripheral blood. The V gene is TRBV10-2, the J gene TRBJ2-7, with D possibly being TRBD2 (5 bases). The CDR3 loop is CASRTAEMVHYEQYF. As DNA, the CDR3 is TGCGCCAGCAGAACAGCGGAGATGGTTCACTACGAGCAGTACTTC.